The 3 T cell receptor beta chains below were found in one sample sequenced in a study of T cells in Graves' hyperthyroidism and ophthalmopathy. RNA transcripts provided the source from which TCR beta CDR3 regions were amplified. A first-round RT-PCR of the TCR CDR3 used the HTBI primer set. TCRdb re-called the multiplex PCR reads through MiXCR, storing one row per CDR3 protein. The repertoire holds about 610,000 distinct CDR3 sequences, about 14% seen once, with about 4.5% in the top ten. Sequencing input: blood. These receptors all come from a woman aged 40 to 50 with Graves' ophthalmopathy.

This clonotype came up once. This chain links TRBV20-1 with TRBJ1-3; D call uncertain. Trimming took off 4 bases at V and 0 bases at J, with 10 bases between the two ends. This CDR3 is 14 amino acids long. Germline V gene data show CDR1 as DFQATT and CDR2 as SNEGSKA (reference sequence). Written as DNA, the CDR3 is TGCAGTGCTATGGAAAGGAGCTCTGGAAACACCATATATTTT. Translating it yields CSAMERSSGNTIYF.

This clonotype was seen repeatedly, ten times or more. The chain combines TRBV7-2 with TRBJ1-5, with TRBD1 matching 8 bases. The CDR3 has 15 residues. In germline, CDR1 is SGHTA, CDR2 FQGNSA. Losses at the gene ends were 3 bases for V and 6 bases for J; bases not matched to a gene: 7. The CDR3 DNA sequence: TGTGCCAGCAGCTTTGGACAGGGCGTGGGTCAGCCCCAGCATTTT. This gives the protein CASSFGQGVGQPQHF.

This clonotype was seen ten or more times. The V gene is TRBV24-1, the J gene TRBJ2-7; D unresolved. The CDR3 totals 12 residues. Germline V CDR1 and CDR2: KGHDR, SFDVKD. V gave up 3 bases and J gave up 7 bases, with 9 bases separating them. Here the CDR3 reads CATSDPNFEQYF. CDR3 nucleotides: TGTGCCACCAGTGATCCTAACTTTGAGCAGTACTTC.